Following are 3 T cell receptor beta chains from one sample sequenced in a study of cytomegalovirus exposure and HLA in healthy donors. PCR primers comprised 60 Vbeta and 13 Jbeta primers. Method: immunoSEQ multiplex PCR; TCRdb's copy keeps in-frame clones and lacks some. Of about 140,000 clones in the sample, roughly three quarters are singletons; the top ten hold 3.1%. Sample: PBMCs. The receptors shown here come from a male donor in good health and CMV-seronegative.

This clone appeared once. The rearrangement joins TRBV18 to TRBJ1-1, with TRBD1 matching over 8 bases. V was pared by 3 bases and J by 5 bases, with 5 bases of the junction left unmatched. The germline V gene encodes CDR1 KGHSH and CDR2 LQKENI. This CDR3 spans 14 amino acids. In nucleotides, the CDR3 is TGTGCCAGCTCACCCGGACAGGGTAAAACTGAAGCTTTCTTT. Translated: CASSPGQGKTEAFF.

V usage is TRBV18 and J usage is TRBJ2-7, with D possibly matching TRBD2 (6 bases). There are 13 residues in the CDR3. From germline, CDR1 is KGHSH and CDR2 LQKENI. V dropped 2 bases and J dropped 5 bases, with 10 bases sitting between them. CDR3 sequence: CASSPYGSDEQYF. As DNA, the CDR3 is TGTGCCAGCTCACCATACGGGAGTGACGAGCAGTACTTC.

V usage is TRBV11-3 and J usage is TRBJ2-3; 7 bases match TRBD2. Losses at the gene ends were 4 bases for V and 3 bases for J; bases not matched to a gene: 10. The CDR3 runs 16 residues. CDR1 is SGHNT, CDR2 YENEEA, per germline. This chain's CDR3 is CASSSSGGGGTDTQYF. The CDR3 region has the DNA TGTGCCAGCAGCTCTTCTGGCGGGGGAGGTACAGATACGCAGTATTTT.